This TCR beta chain was obtained from a study of blood T cell repertoires in COVID-19. Study-wide background: The United States, Italy and Spain supplied acute and convalescent COVID-19 samples.

The assay was immunoSEQ multiplex PCR, and TCRdb's table has in-frame clones only and misses some. The sample holds roughly 120,000 clones, roughly 90% seen once. The sequencing sample was made of peripheral blood. The sequence came from a man aged 60 to 75 with COVID-19, enrolled during active disease.

CDR3 sequence (DNA): TGTGCCAGCAGTGACACGGGCTCTGGAAACACCATATATTTT. It specifies CASSDTGSGNTIYF. This chain connects TRBV6-4 to TRBJ1-3; D unclear. This CDR3 contains 14 residues. Trimming took off 2 bases at V and 0 bases at J, with 5 bases between the two ends. Germline V gene data show CDR1 as MRHNA and CDR2 as SNTAGT.